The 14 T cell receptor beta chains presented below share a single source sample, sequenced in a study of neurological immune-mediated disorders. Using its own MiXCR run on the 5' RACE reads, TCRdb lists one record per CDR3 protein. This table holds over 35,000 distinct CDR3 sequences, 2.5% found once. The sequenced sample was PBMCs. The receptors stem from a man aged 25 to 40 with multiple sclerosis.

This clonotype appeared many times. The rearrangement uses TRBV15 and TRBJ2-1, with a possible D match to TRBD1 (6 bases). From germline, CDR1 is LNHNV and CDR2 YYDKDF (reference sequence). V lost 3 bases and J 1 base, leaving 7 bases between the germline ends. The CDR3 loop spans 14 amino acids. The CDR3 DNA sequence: TGTGCCACCAGCAGCCAGGGGTCCTACAATGAGCAGTTCTTC. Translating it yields CATSSQGSYNEQFF. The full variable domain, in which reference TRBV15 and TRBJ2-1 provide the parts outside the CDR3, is DAMVIQNPRYQVTQFGKPVTLSCSQTLNHNVMYWYQQKSSQAPKLLFHYYDKDFNNEADTPDNFQSRRPNTSFCFLDIRSPGLGDTAMYLCATSSQGSYNEQFFGPGTRLTVL.

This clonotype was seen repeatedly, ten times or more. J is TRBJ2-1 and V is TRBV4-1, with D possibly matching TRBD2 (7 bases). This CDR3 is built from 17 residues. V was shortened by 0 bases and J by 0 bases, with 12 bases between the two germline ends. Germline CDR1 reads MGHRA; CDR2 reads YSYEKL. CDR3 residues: CASSQDGGGGSYNEQFF. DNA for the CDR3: TGCGCCAGCAGCCAAGATGGAGGGGGGGGCTCCTACAATGAGCAGTTCTTC.

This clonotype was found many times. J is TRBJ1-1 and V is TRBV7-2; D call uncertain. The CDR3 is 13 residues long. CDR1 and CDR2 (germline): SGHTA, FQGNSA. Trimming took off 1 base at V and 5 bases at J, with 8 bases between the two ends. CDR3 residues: CASSLGGGTEAFF. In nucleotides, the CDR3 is TGTGCCAGCAGCTTAGGAGGAGGGACTGAAGCTTTCTTT. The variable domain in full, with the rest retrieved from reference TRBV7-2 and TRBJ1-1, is GAGVSQSPSNKVTEKGKDVELRCDPISGHTALYWYRQSLGQGLEFLIYFQGNSAPDKSGLPSDRFSAERTGGSVSTLTIQRTQQEDSAVYLCASSLGGGTEAFFGQGTRLTVV.

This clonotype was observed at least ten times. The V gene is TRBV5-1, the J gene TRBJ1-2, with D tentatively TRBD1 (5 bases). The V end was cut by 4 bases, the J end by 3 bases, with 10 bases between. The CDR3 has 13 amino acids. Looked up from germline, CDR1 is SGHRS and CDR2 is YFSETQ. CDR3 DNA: TGCGCCAGCAGCCATGACAGCCACTATGGCTACACCTTC. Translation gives CASSHDSHYGYTF.

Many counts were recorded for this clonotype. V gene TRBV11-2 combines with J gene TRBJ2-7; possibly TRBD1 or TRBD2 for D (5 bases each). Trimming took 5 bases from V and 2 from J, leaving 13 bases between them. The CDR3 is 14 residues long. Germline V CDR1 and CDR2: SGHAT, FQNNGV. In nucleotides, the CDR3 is TGTGCCAGCAGCCGGGACGGATTTACCTACGAGCAGTACTTC. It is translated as CASSRDGFTYEQYF.

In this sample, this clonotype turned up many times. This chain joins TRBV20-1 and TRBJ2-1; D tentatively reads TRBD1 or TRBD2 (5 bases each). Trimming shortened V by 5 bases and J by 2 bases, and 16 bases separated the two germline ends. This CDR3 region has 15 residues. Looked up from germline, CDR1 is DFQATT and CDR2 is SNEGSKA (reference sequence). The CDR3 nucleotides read TGCAGTGCTTTTCCTACGCTGGGGGCCTACAATGAGCAGTTCTTC. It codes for CSAFPTLGAYNEQFF.

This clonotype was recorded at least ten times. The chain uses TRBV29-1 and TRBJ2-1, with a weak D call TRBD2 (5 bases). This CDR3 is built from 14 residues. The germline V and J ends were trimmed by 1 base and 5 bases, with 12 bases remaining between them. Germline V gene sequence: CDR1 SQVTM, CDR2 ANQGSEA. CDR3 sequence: CSVEGREEDNEQFF. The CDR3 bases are TGCAGCGTTGAAGGGCGCGAGGAGGACAATGAGCAGTTCTTC.

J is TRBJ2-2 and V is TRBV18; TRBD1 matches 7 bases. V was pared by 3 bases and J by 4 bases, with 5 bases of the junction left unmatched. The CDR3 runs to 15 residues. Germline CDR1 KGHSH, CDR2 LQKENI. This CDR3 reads CASSPSGQLTGELFF. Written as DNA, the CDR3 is TGTGCCAGCTCACCCTCGGGACAGCTCACCGGGGAGCTGTTTTTT.

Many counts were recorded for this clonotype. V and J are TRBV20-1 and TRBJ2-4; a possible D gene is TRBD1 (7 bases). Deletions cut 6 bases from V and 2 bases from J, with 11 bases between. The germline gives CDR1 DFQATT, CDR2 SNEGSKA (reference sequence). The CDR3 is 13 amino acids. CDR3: CSAGGGSKNIQYF. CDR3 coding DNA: TGCAGTGCCGGAGGGGGCTCCAAAAACATTCAGTACTTC.

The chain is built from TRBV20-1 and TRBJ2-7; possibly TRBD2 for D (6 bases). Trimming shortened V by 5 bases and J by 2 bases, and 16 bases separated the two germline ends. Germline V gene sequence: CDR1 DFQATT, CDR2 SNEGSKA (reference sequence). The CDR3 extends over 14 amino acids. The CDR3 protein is CSAWGVRETYEQYF. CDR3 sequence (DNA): TGCAGTGCTTGGGGGGTCAGGGAGACCTACGAGCAGTACTTC.

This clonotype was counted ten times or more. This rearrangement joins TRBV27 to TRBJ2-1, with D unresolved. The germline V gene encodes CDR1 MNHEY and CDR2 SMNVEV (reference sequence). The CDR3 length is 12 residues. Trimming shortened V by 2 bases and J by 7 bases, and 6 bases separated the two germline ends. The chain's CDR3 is CASSLKGNEQFF. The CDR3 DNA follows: TGTGCCAGCAGTTTAAAGGGAAATGAGCAGTTCTTC.

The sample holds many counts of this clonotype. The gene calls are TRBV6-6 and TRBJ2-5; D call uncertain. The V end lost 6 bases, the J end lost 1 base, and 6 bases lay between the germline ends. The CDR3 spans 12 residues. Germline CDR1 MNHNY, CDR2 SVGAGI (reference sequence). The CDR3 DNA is TGTGCCAGCAGCTGGAGCCAAGAGACCCAGTACTTC. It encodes CASSWSQETQYF.

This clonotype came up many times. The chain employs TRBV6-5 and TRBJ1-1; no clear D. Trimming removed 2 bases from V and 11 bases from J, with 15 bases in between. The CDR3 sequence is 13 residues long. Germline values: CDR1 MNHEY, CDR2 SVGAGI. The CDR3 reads CASSYRTDGSAFF. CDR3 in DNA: TGTGCCAGCAGTTACCGGACGGACGGCTCGGCTTTCTTT.

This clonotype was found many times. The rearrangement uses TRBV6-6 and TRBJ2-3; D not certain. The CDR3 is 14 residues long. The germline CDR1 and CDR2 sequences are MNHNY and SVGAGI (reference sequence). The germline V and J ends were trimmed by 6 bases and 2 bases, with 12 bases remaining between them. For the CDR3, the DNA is TGTGCCAGCAGATCGGCCGATCCCACAGATACGCAGTATTTT. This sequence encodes CASRSADPTDTQYF.